The 29 T cell receptor beta chains in this list originate from one sample, sequenced in a study of T cell responses to AZD1222 COVID-19 vaccine. Only in-frame clones appear in the TCRdb table, and some are missing; sequencing was by immunoSEQ multiplex PCR. Of some 96,000 clones detected, around 90% appear once; the ten largest clones hold around 2%. The sequences come from peripheral blood, collected on day 0 of AZD1222 vaccination. Receptor source: an adult in good health.

The rearrangement uses TRBV7-2 and TRBJ1-3; a possible D gene is TRBD1 (5 bases). Trimming removed 6 bases from V and 3 bases from J, with 15 bases in between. This CDR3 contains 15 residues. Germline lookup yields CDR1 SGHTA and CDR2 FQGNSA. This CDR3 reads CASSPNQGRGNTIYF. CDR3 sequence (DNA): TGTGCCAGCAGTCCCAATCAGGGACGTGGAAACACCATATATTTT.

J is TRBJ2-7 and V is TRBV5-5; D gene ambiguous. CDR3 length: 16 amino acids. The germline V and J ends were trimmed by 4 bases and 3 bases, with 20 bases remaining between them. Germline lookup yields CDR1 SGHKS and CDR2 YYEKEE (reference sequence). The CDR3 sequence is CASSPYSSGTSYEQYF. As DNA, the CDR3 is TGTGCCAGCAGCCCCTACAGTTCCGGAACGAGCTACGAGCAGTACTTC. The variable domain in full, completed from reference TRBV5-5 and TRBJ2-7, reads DAGVTQSPTHLIKTRGQQVTLRCSPISGHKSVSWYQQVLGQGPQFIFQYYEKEERGRGNFPDRFSARQFPNYSSELNVNALLLGDSALYLCASSPYSSGTSYEQYFGPGTRLTVT.

The chain combines TRBV7-2 with TRBJ1-2; unclear D gene. V was shortened by 1 base and J by 5 bases, with 20 bases between the two germline ends. The germline gives CDR1 SGHTA, CDR2 FQGNSA. The length of the CDR3 is 17 residues. CDR3 loop: CASSLEVGFSTPYGYTF. Here the CDR3 DNA reads TGTGCCAGCAGCTTAGAAGTGGGTTTCTCGACCCCTTATGGCTACACCTTC.

V and J are TRBV6-2 or TRBV6-3 and TRBJ1-2, with D possibly being TRBD1 (5 bases). This CDR3 has 13 amino acids. The germline CDR1 and CDR2 sequences are MNHEY and SVGEGT. Trimming took off 6 bases at V and 7 bases at J, with 15 bases between the two ends. The CDR3 DNA reads as TGTGCCAGCAGCAACACAGGACATCGTGGCTACACCTTC. It translates to CASSNTGHRGYTF.

The chain joins TRBV4-3 to TRBJ1-4; D unresolved. V lost 0 bases and J lost 5, with 13 bases in between. CDR3 size: 16 residues. Looked up from germline, CDR1 is LGHNA and CDR2 is YSLEER. The CDR3 spells CASSQEKVGINEKLFF. CDR3 DNA sequence: TGCGCCAGCAGCCAAGAGAAAGTAGGGATAAATGAAAAACTGTTTTTT.

This clone was detected only a few times. The chain couples TRBV2 to TRBJ1-3; D is undetermined. V was cut by 3 bases and J by 0 bases, with 9 bases left in between. This CDR3 contains 15 residues. In germline, CDR1 is SNHLY, CDR2 FYNNEI. CDR3 region: CASSERRTSGNTIYF. In DNA form, the CDR3 reads TGTGCCAGCAGTGAGCGGCGGACCTCTGGAAACACCATATATTTT.

With regard to this clone: The same CDR3 arises from other DNA sequences in this sample as well. In DNA form, the CDR3 reads TGTGCCAGTAGTGAACTAGCGGCTAGCTCCTACAATGAGCAGTTCTTC. Protein: CASSELAASSYNEQFF. The gene calls are TRBV19 and TRBJ2-1, with 8 positions matching TRBD2. The CDR3 loop spans 16 amino acids. Looked up from germline, CDR1 is LNHDA and CDR2 is SQIVND (reference sequence). Losses at the gene ends were 5 bases for V and 0 bases for J; bases not matched to a gene: 6.

The J gene is TRBJ2-3, the V gene TRBV28; 8 positions agree with TRBD2. In germline, CDR1 is MDHEN, CDR2 SYDVKM. The CDR3 runs 15 residues. V shed 3 bases and J 2 bases; nucleotides not matched to a gene: 4. The DNA for the CDR3 is TGTGCCAGCAGTTTGCAACTAGCGGTCACAGATACGCAGTATTTT. This translates into CASSLQLAVTDTQYF.

The gene calls are TRBV6-2 or TRBV6-3 and TRBJ2-2; D gene ambiguous. Germline loops: CDR1 MNHEY, CDR2 SVGEGT. The CDR3 has 15 amino acids. Trimming pared 1 base from V and 0 bases from J, leaving 6 bases between. The CDR3 loop is CASSYFPTNTGELFF. For the CDR3, the DNA is TGTGCCAGCAGTTACTTCCCAACGAACACCGGGGAGCTGTTTTTT.

A few counts support this clone. This CDR3 reads CASSSGGYEQYF. The CDR3 DNA reads TGCGCCAGCAGCTCTGGGGGCTACGAGCAGTACTTC. V and J are TRBV5-1 and TRBJ2-7; either TRBD1 or TRBD2 may fit D (5 bases each). Germline V CDR1 and CDR2: SGHRS, YFSETQ. The ends were cut back, 3 bases at V and 3 bases at J, with 7 bases in the middle. The CDR3 is 12 residues long.

The chain carries TRBV3-1 (or the pseudogene TRBV3-2) and TRBJ1-2; D is undetermined. This CDR3 has 16 residues. V was trimmed by 0 bases and J by 7 bases, leaving 18 bases between them. The V gene's germline CDR1 is LGHDT and CDR2 YNNKEL (reference sequence). CDR3 DNA sequence: TGTGCCAGCAGCCAAGACAGGCCCCACGGCATAGCTGGCTACACCTTC. The encoded protein is CASSQDRPHGIAGYTF.

The chain combines TRBV9 with TRBJ2-3, with TRBD1 matching over 7 bases. Germline loops: CDR1 SGDLS, CDR2 YYNGEE. This CDR3 comprises 16 residues. V was pared by 4 bases and J by 0 bases, with 8 bases of the junction left unmatched. As DNA, the CDR3 is TGTGCCAGCAGCACAAGACAGGGATTAAGCACAGATACGCAGTATTTT. Encoded protein: CASSTRQGLSTDTQYF. The variable domain in full, completed from reference TRBV9 and TRBJ2-3, reads DSGVTQTPKHLITATGQRVTLRCSPRSGDLSVYWYQQSLDQGLQFLIQYYNGEERAKGNILERFSAQQFPDLHSELNLSSLELGDSALYFCASSTRQGLSTDTQYFGPGTRLTVL.

The chain carries TRBV7-8 and TRBJ1-5; D is ambiguous. Trimming stripped 5 bases from V and 4 bases from J, with 12 bases between. CDR3 length equals 14 residues. The germline V gene encodes CDR1 SGHVS and CDR2 FQNEAQ. The CDR3 DNA is TGTGCCAGCAGCCCCGGACGGTTTAATCAGCCCCAGCATTTT. This translates into CASSPGRFNQPQHF. Looking up the rest from reference TRBV7-8 and TRBJ1-5 gives the full variable domain: GAGVSQSPRYKVAKRGQDVALRCDPISGHVSLFWYQQALGQGPEFLTYFQNEAQLDKSGLPSDRFFAERPEGSVSTLKIQRTQQEDSAVYLCASSPGRFNQPQHFGDGTRLSIL.

On this clone: Other nucleotide sequences from this sample produce the same CDR3. This rearrangement joins TRBV11-3 to TRBJ2-1; D may be TRBD1 (5 bases). There are 13 residues in the CDR3. Deletions cut 0 bases from V and 9 bases from J, with 9 bases between. In germline, CDR1 is SGHNT, CDR2 YENEEA. CDR3 DNA sequence: TGTGCCAGCAGCTTAGATACAGGCGGTGAGCAGTTCTTC. Its translation: CASSLDTGGEQFF.

This chain links TRBV6-6 with TRBJ2-5; D may correspond to TRBD1 or TRBD2 (5 bases each). The germline gives CDR1 MNHNY, CDR2 SVGAGI (reference sequence). The germline V and J ends were trimmed by 3 bases and 7 bases, with 15 bases remaining between them. The CDR3 runs 14 residues. The CDR3 reads CASSYRGGFGTQYF. CDR3 bases: TGTGCCAGCAGTTATCGGGGCGGGTTCGGGACCCAGTACTTC.

This clone is a singleton in its sample. The chain joins TRBV4-1 to TRBJ2-2; D remains unclear. V lost 6 bases to trimming and J lost 4 bases, with 6 bases between them. The germline V gene encodes CDR1 MGHRA and CDR2 YSYEKL. There are 12 residues in the CDR3. CDR3 in DNA: TGCGCCAGCAGTCAGACCACCGGGGAGCTGTTTTTT. This encodes CASSQTTGELFF.

The chain combines TRBV28 with TRBJ2-3; D is undetermined. Germline V gene sequence: CDR1 MDHEN, CDR2 SYDVKM. V dropped 4 bases and J dropped 0 bases, with 8 bases sitting between them. The CDR3 sequence is 14 residues long. DNA of the CDR3: TGTGCCAGCAGTTCTTATATTAGCACAGATACGCAGTATTTT. It codes for CASSSYISTDTQYF.

The chain has TRBV10-3 and TRBJ2-7; 7 positions match TRBD2. Germline assignment: CDR1 ENHRY and CDR2 SYGVKD. This CDR3 spans 17 amino acids. J gave up 2 bases and V 6 bases, and 16 bases lay outside the gene matches. CDR3 bases: TGTGCCATCAGCCCTACCCCGGGCGGGAGTCCCCCCTACGAGCAGTACTTC. This encodes CAISPTPGGSPPYEQYF.

The V call is TRBV14, the J call TRBJ2-1; D not certain. The CDR3 sequence is 15 residues long. The germline V gene encodes CDR1 SGHDN and CDR2 FVKESK. Trimming stripped 2 bases from V and 0 bases from J, with 8 bases between. CDR3 sequence reads: CASSQLRSSYNEQFF. The CDR3 bases are TGTGCCAGCAGCCAACTGAGAAGCTCCTACAATGAGCAGTTCTTC.

In its sample, this clone was seen once. The chain links TRBV5-1 to TRBJ2-7, with TRBD1 matching over 8 bases. The CDR3 is 14 residues long. CDR1 and CDR2 from the germline V gene are SGHRS and YFSETQ. V shed 3 bases and J 7 bases; nucleotides not matched to a gene: 9. The CDR3 loop reads CASSSGTGPVEQYF. DNA for the CDR3: TGCGCCAGCAGCTCCGGGACAGGCCCCGTTGAGCAGTACTTC.

The gene calls are TRBV27 and TRBJ2-7; D perhaps matches TRBD2 (5 bases). The CDR3 has 13 amino acids. Germline CDR1 MNHEY, CDR2 SMNVEV (reference sequence). The V end lost 2 bases, the J end lost 5 bases, and 10 bases lay between the germline ends. Here the CDR3 DNA reads TGTGCCAGCAGTTTAAACGGGAATAACGAGCAGTACTTC. This gives the protein CASSLNGNNEQYF.

Written as DNA, the CDR3 is TGTGCCAGCAGTTTTATACTGGATAGCAATCAGCCCCAGCATTTT. Encoded protein: CASSFILDSNQPQHF. This chain uses TRBV28 with TRBJ1-5; D unresolved. The V end was cut by 3 bases, the J end by 0 bases, with 9 bases between. Germline V CDR1 and CDR2: MDHEN, SYDVKM. This CDR3 has 15 residues. Together with reference TRBV28 and TRBJ1-5, the CDR3 gives the full variable domain: DVKVTQSSRYLVKRTGEKVFLECVQDMDHENMFWYRQDPGLGLRLIYFSYDVKMKEKGDIPEGYSVSREKKERFSLILESASTNQTSMYLCASSFILDSNQPQHFGDGTRLSIL.

The V and J genes are TRBV29-1 and TRBJ1-3, with D maybe TRBD1 (5 bases). V was clipped by 4 bases and J by 1 base, with 11 bases between them. This CDR3 is built from 14 residues. Germline CDR1 reads SQVTM; CDR2 reads ANQGSEA. The DNA of the CDR3 is TGCAGCGTTGTCTTCACAGGTTCTGGAAACACCATATATTTT. This sequence encodes CSVVFTGSGNTIYF.

The chain recombines TRBV3-1 (or the pseudogene TRBV3-2) with TRBJ2-3, with 8 bases that match TRBD2. With 0 bases clipped from V and 6 bases from J, the junction kept 11 bases outside the gene matches. Germline loops: CDR1 LGHDT, CDR2 YNNKEL (reference sequence). CDR3 size: 17 residues. In nucleotides, the CDR3 is TGTGCCAGCAGCCAAGATAAGTCCGGGACTAGTCGGGATACGCAGTATTTT. Protein: CASSQDKSGTSRDTQYF.

This clone was seen a few times. The chain couples TRBV7-3 to TRBJ2-1; D possibly matches TRBD1 or TRBD2 (5 bases each). Trimming took 2 bases from V and 6 from J, leaving 14 bases between them. CDR1 is SGHTA and CDR2 is FQGTGA in the germline V gene. CDR3 length equals 15 residues. The CDR3 spells CASSLAVGPGNEQFF. The CDR3 DNA follows: TGTGCCAGCAGCTTAGCCGTGGGACCCGGCAATGAGCAGTTCTTC.

The rearrangement joins TRBV11-2 to TRBJ1-1; D ambiguous. CDR3 length equals 14 residues. V was cut by 5 bases and J by 1 base, with 11 bases left in between. From germline, CDR1 is SGHAT and CDR2 FQNNGV. Written as DNA, the CDR3 is TGTGCCAGCAGCCTGGAGGCAGAGAACACTGAAGCTTTCTTT. This codes for CASSLEAENTEAFF. Supplemented by reference TRBV11-2 and TRBJ1-1, the full variable domain reads EAGVAQSPRYKIIEKRQSVAFWCNPISGHATLYWYQQILGQGPKLLIQFQNNGVVDDSQLPKDRFSAERLKGVDSTLKIQPAKLEDSAVYLCASSLEAENTEAFFGQGTRLTVV.

This clone appeared a few times. The V and J genes are TRBV2 and TRBJ2-7; TRBD2 agrees at 11 bases. The CDR3 contains 16 residues. Germline assignment: CDR1 SNHLY and CDR2 FYNNEI. The ends lost 2 bases at V and 4 bases at J; junction bases unmatched: 7. The CDR3 region is CASSEMGLAVPYEQYF. The CDR3, as DNA: TGTGCCAGCAGTGAAATGGGACTAGCGGTACCATACGAGCAGTACTTC.

The chain joins TRBV4-1 to TRBJ2-7, with D perhaps TRBD2 (6 bases). V dropped 4 bases and J dropped 7 bases, with 29 bases sitting between them. The CDR3 has 18 amino acids. Germline lookup yields CDR1 MGHRA and CDR2 YSYEKL. The CDR3 reads CASSPTQSAGRGTGEQYF. DNA for the CDR3: TGCGCCAGCAGCCCCACCCAATCTGCTGGACGGGGGACGGGGGAGCAGTACTTC.

The rearrangement uses TRBV7-3 and TRBJ2-1; 12 bases match TRBD2. V lost 4 bases and J lost 4; bases outside the gene matches: 2. This CDR3 comprises 15 residues. Germline V gene sequence: CDR1 SGHTA, CDR2 FQGTGA. The CDR3, as DNA: TGTGCCAGCAGCTGGGGGACTAGCGGGTACAATGAGCAGTTCTTC. This gives the protein CASSWGTSGYNEQFF.